This T cell receptor (beta chain) derives from a study of blood T cell repertoires in COVID-19. Original analysis: Amplification with reference gene primers provided the estimates of nucleated cell counts. The data were produced by immunoSEQ multiplex PCR, yet TCRdb's version contains in-frame clones alone and is incomplete. V and J calls and clone size are as listed in that table; D and trimming were resolved from the DNA. The sample has 150,000 to 200,000 clones, about 86% seen once. This TCR came from a man younger than 35 with active or convalescent COVID-19. What was sequenced was peripheral blood.

In DNA form, the CDR3 reads TGCGCCAGCAGCTATGGAGGTACCTACAATGAGCAGTTCTTC. Protein: CASSYGGTYNEQFF. This chain joins TRBV5-1 and TRBJ2-1; a possible D gene is TRBD2 (5 bases). This CDR3 has 14 amino acids. V lost 3 bases and J 2 bases, leaving 9 bases between the germline ends. Germline V CDR1 and CDR2: SGHRS, YFSETQ.